The sequence of this TCR beta chain was determined in a study of CD8+ T cells in alopecia areata. Treatment: oral pan-JAK inhibitor, 5-10 mg twice daily. Researchers gathered lesional scalp punch biopsies and peripheral blood from patients with alopecia areata. General study points: Scalp clonality and expanded CD8+ clones among the top 100 showed significant decreases with tofacitinib. Having just one nonresponder leaves the connection between baseline CD8+ expansion and response unresolved.

As regards this clone: The antigen remains unidentified.

The sequencing template was cDNA reverse transcribed from extracted RNA. The protocol was immunoSEQ multiplex PCR, while the TCRdb copy is restricted to in-frame clones and leaves out a portion. The sample lists about 190,000 clones; about three fifths were seen once. Germline V CDR1 and CDR2: SGHTA, FQGNSA. V was clipped by 4 bases and J by 8 bases, with 21 bases between them. The CDR3 is made up of 16 amino acids. This clonotype was obtained from a human donor with alopecia areata. The genes are TRBV7-2 and TRBJ2-1; maybe TRBD1 (6 bases). The starting material was CD4+ T cells sorted from blood, obtained at week 4, from a patient treated with tofacitinib. DNA for the CDR3: TGTGCCAGCAGCTCTTGGACCTTTTCATCAGGGGATGAGCAGTTCTTC. Protein product: CASSSWTFSSGDEQFF.